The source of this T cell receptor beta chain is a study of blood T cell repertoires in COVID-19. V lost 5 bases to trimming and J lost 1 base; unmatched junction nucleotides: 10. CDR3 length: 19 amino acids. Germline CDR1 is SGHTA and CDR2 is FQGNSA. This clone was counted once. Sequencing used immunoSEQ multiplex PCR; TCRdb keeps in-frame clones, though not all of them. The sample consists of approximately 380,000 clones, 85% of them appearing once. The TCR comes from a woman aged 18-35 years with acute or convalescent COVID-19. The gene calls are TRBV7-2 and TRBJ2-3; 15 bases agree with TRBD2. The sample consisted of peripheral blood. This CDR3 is CASSPRTSGGAEGTDTQYF. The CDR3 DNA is TGTGCCAGCAGCCCTCGGACTAGCGGGGGGGCCGAAGGCACAGATACGCAGTATTTT. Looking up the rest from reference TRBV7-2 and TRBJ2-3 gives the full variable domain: GAGVSQSPSNKVTEKGKDVELRCDPISGHTALYWYRQSLGQGLEFLIYFQGNSAPDKSGLPSDRFSAERTGGSVSTLTIQRTQQEDSAVYLCASSPRTSGGAEGTDTQYFGPGTRLTVL.